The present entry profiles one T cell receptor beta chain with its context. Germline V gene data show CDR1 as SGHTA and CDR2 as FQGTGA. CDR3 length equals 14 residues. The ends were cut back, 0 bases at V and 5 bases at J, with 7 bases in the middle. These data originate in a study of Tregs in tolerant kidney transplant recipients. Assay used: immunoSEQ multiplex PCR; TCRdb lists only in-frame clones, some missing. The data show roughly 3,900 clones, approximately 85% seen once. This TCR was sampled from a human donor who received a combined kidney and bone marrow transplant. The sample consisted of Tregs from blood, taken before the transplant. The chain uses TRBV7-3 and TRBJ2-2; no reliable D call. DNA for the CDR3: TGTGCCAGCAGCTTAACGGCCGGGACCGGGGAGCTGTTTTTT. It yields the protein CASSLTAGTGELFF.